The next 32 T cell receptor beta chains were all read from a single sample in a study of blood T cell repertoires in COVID-19. The table came from immunoSEQ multiplex PCR; TCRdb's copy has only in-frame clones and leaves some out. The profile shows 130,000 to 150,000 clones, more than 70% of them singletons. The sample consisted of peripheral blood. These receptors were obtained from a man aged 50 or older with active or convalescent COVID-19.

A single count supports this clone. The chain couples TRBV7-3 to TRBJ2-2; D is possibly TRBD1 (5 bases). The CDR3 spans 15 residues. V was shortened by 4 bases and J by 6 bases, with 15 bases between the two germline ends. Per the germline V gene, CDR1 is SGHTA and CDR2 is FQGTGA. The CDR3 DNA reads as TGTGCCAGCAGCTCGGGTAGGGGAAACGCCGGGGAGCTGTTTTTT. Encoded protein: CASSSGRGNAGELFF.

The chain combines TRBV27 with TRBJ2-4; the D gene is possibly TRBD1 (6 bases). This CDR3 comprises 14 residues. CDR1 and CDR2 (germline): MNHEY, SMNVEV (reference sequence). Trimming removed 5 bases at V and 3 bases at J, with 11 bases between. The CDR3 DNA follows: TGTGCCAGCAGTCCGGGGACACTCAAAAACATTCAGTACTTC. Translation: CASSPGTLKNIQYF.

This clone has just one count. CDR3 in amino acids: CASSQELAGGPNQETQYF. The CDR3, as DNA: TGCGCCAGCAGCCAAGAACTAGCGGGAGGGCCGAATCAAGAGACCCAGTACTTC. The V call is TRBV4-3, the J call TRBJ2-5, with 13 bases aligning to TRBD2. CDR1 and CDR2 from the germline V gene are LGHNA and YSLEER. CDR3 size: 18 residues. The V and J ends lost 0 bases and 2 bases, in that order; junction bases with no gene match: 6.

The table lists this clone with a few counts. This chain connects TRBV5-1 to TRBJ1-1; TRBD1 is a possible D gene (5 bases). The CDR3 is 15 amino acids. Trimming removed 1 base from V and 0 bases from J, with 10 bases in between. CDR1 and CDR2 (germline): SGHRS, YFSETQ. CDR3: CASSLWTQMNTEAFF. Here the CDR3 DNA reads TGCGCCAGCAGCTTGTGGACACAAATGAACACTGAAGCTTTCTTT. The complete variable domain, with remaining parts taken from reference TRBV5-1 and TRBJ1-1, reads KAGVTQTPRYLIKTRGQQVTLSCSPISGHRSVSWYQQTPGQGLQFLFEYFSETQRNKGNFPGRFSGRQFSNSRSEMNVSTLELGDSALYLCASSLWTQMNTEAFFGQGTRLTVV.

This sequence joins TRBV19 and TRBJ2-7; 9 bases match TRBD1. V lost 3 bases to trimming and J lost 5 bases; unmatched junction nucleotides: 11. Germline V gene data show CDR1 as LNHDA and CDR2 as SQIVND (reference sequence). This CDR3 contains 16 residues. The CDR3 DNA reads TGTGCCAGTAGTATCTCGGGACAGGGAATAGGAGACGAGCAGTACTTC. Its translation: CASSISGQGIGDEQYF.

The chain links TRBV28 to TRBJ1-2, with 7 bases lining up with TRBD1. V was clipped by 4 bases and J by 8 bases; unmatched bases: 16. The CDR3 is made up of 16 amino acids. Germline loops: CDR1 MDHEN, CDR2 SYDVKM. The CDR3 region is CASSSPGTAGDWGYTF. CDR3 nucleotides: TGTGCCAGCAGTTCTCCCGGGACAGCCGGGGATTGGGGCTACACCTTC.

The chain combines TRBV15 with TRBJ2-7; 7 nucleotides line up with TRBD1. Trimming cost V 3 bases and J 4 bases; bases outside gene matches: 9. Germline V gene lookup returns CDR1 LNHNV and CDR2 YYDKDF (reference sequence). This CDR3 spans 15 amino acids. CDR3 sequence reads: CATSRDDRELYEQYF. CDR3 bases: TGTGCCACCAGCAGGGATGACAGGGAACTATACGAGCAGTACTTC.

J is TRBJ2-3 and V is TRBV5-1; 10 bases map to TRBD2. V was clipped by 5 bases and J by 1 base; unmatched bases: 4. Germline values: CDR1 SGHRS, CDR2 YFSETQ. CDR3 length: 15 residues. The CDR3 loop is CASSVGTSGTDTQYF. For the CDR3, the DNA is TGCGCCAGCAGTGTCGGGACTAGCGGCACAGATACGCAGTATTTT.

The V gene is TRBV29-1, the J gene TRBJ2-3, with TRBD2 matching 8 bases. After removal of 6 bases from V and 2 bases from J, the junction contained 1 base not matched to a gene. The CDR3 length is 12 residues. Germline CDR1 is SQVTM and CDR2 is ANQGSEA. CDR3 in DNA: TGCAGCGTACTAGCGGACACAGATACGCAGTATTTT. Translating gives CSVLADTDTQYF.

In its sample, this clone was seen a few times. This rearrangement joins TRBV18 to TRBJ1-5; D not resolved. The CDR3 extends over 15 amino acids. The germline V gene encodes CDR1 KGHSH and CDR2 LQKENI. The V end was cut by 2 bases, the J end by 5 bases, with 13 bases between. The CDR3 protein is CASSPTLDDYQPQHF. CDR3 nucleotides: TGTGCCAGCTCACCAACTCTAGATGACTATCAGCCCCAGCATTTT. Looking up the rest from reference TRBV18 and TRBJ1-5 gives the full variable domain: NAGVMQNPRHLVRRRGQEARLRCSPMKGHSHVYWYRQLPEEGLKFMVYLQKENIIDESGMPKERFSAEFPKEGPSILRIQQVVRGDSAAYFCASSPTLDDYQPQHFGDGTRLSIL.

V and J are TRBV6-2 or TRBV6-3 and TRBJ2-7, with D perhaps TRBD2 (5 bases). V lost 4 bases and J 0 bases, leaving 10 bases between the germline ends. Germline CDR1 MNHEY, CDR2 SVGEGT. The CDR3 is 14 residues long. The CDR3 loop is CASSFERISYEQYF. The CDR3 DNA is TGTGCCAGCAGTTTCGAGCGGATCTCCTACGAGCAGTACTTC.

The rearrangement joins TRBV28 to TRBJ2-5, with 9 bases that match TRBD1. This CDR3 is 15 amino acids long. CDR1 and CDR2 from the germline V gene are MDHEN and SYDVKM. V lost 5 bases and J lost 2; bases outside the gene matches: 6. CDR3 loop: CASSPGQGFQETQYF. The CDR3 DNA is TGTGCCAGCAGTCCGGGACAGGGCTTTCAAGAGACCCAGTACTTC.

The chain links TRBV4-1 to TRBJ1-1; a possible D gene is TRBD1 (6 bases). CDR1 and CDR2 (germline): MGHRA, YSYEKL. This CDR3 is built from 18 residues. Trimming removed 1 base from V and 6 bases from J, with 24 bases in between. This CDR3 is CASSQANGGGFAGAEAFF. The CDR3 DNA reads as TGCGCCAGCAGCCAAGCCAACGGGGGGGGCTTTGCTGGAGCTGAAGCTTTCTTT.

The rearrangement joins TRBV24-1 to TRBJ2-1; 13 bases agree with TRBD2. V shed 3 bases, J shed 6 bases, and the junction held 7 bases outside the gene matches. The CDR3 covers 17 residues. Germline CDR1 and CDR2: KGHDR and SFDVKD. The CDR3 sequence is CATSDNQLAGGGNEQFF. CDR3 coding DNA: TGTGCCACCAGTGATAACCAACTAGCGGGAGGGGGCAATGAGCAGTTCTTC.

The chain has TRBV7-2 and TRBJ1-4; perhaps TRBD1 as D (6 bases). The CDR3 is 14 residues long. Germline CDR1 and CDR2: SGHTA and FQGNSA. V was trimmed by 4 bases and J by 4 bases, leaving 10 bases between them. Written as DNA, the CDR3 is TGTGCCAGCAGCTCTCAGGGGTATAATGAAAAACTGTTTTTT. This gives the protein CASSSQGYNEKLFF.

The genes are TRBV6-5 and TRBJ1-5, with a tentative D call TRBD1 (6 bases). The germline V gene has CDR1 MNHEY and CDR2 SVGAGI. Trimming removed 2 bases at V and 0 bases at J, with 8 bases between. This CDR3 contains 15 residues. CDR3 DNA: TGTGCCAGCAGTTACAGGGGGGGTAGCAATCAGCCCCAGCATTTT. Translated: CASSYRGGSNQPQHF.

This clone was detected once. CDR3 DNA sequence: TGTGCCAGCAGTTTACAGACAGCCTATGGCTACACCTTC. Translating gives CASSLQTAYGYTF. The rearrangement uses TRBV28 and TRBJ1-2; TRBD1 might be the D (5 bases). Trimming stripped 2 bases from V and 4 bases from J, with 8 bases between. This CDR3 comprises 13 residues. CDR1 MDHEN and CDR2 SYDVKM come from the germline V gene.

This clone appeared a single time. V usage is TRBV11-3 and J usage is TRBJ1-1, with a tentative D call TRBD1 (5 bases). Trimming removed 0 bases at V and 3 bases at J, with 11 bases between. The CDR3 runs 15 residues. Germline loops: CDR1 SGHNT, CDR2 YENEEA. CDR3 nucleotide sequence: TGTGCCAGCAGCTTAGATGGCAGGGTGGACACTGAAGCTTTCTTT. This translates into CASSLDGRVDTEAFF.

This chain joins TRBV6-6 and TRBJ2-1; unclear D gene. CDR3 length: 12 amino acids. Per germline, CDR1 MNHNY and CDR2 SVGAGI (reference sequence). The V gene lost 6 bases and the J gene lost 0 bases, with 3 bases spanning the gap. The CDR3 nucleotides read TGTGCCAGCAGCCACTCCTACAATGAGCAGTTCTTC. Translation: CASSHSYNEQFF.

CDR3 nucleotides: TGTGCCATAGGACTAGCGGAACCAGATACGCAGTATTTT. Residues: CAIGLAEPDTQYF. The chain has TRBV10-3 and TRBJ2-3, with 10 bases that match TRBD2. This CDR3 spans 13 amino acids. The germline gives CDR1 ENHRY, CDR2 SYGVKD. V was clipped by 9 bases and J by 4 bases; unmatched bases: 4.

This chain links TRBV28 with TRBJ1-1, with D perhaps matching TRBD1 (5 bases). Germline values: CDR1 MDHEN, CDR2 SYDVKM. This CDR3 comprises 14 residues. Trimming removed 7 bases at V and 2 bases at J, with 14 bases between. CDR3 protein: CASTTPGPNTEAFF. The CDR3 DNA reads as TGTGCCAGCACCACCCCAGGGCCCAACACTGAAGCTTTCTTT.

The chain links TRBV18 to TRBJ2-3, with 8 bases matching TRBD2. The germline CDR1 and CDR2 sequences are KGHSH and LQKENI. The CDR3 runs 17 residues. The V and J ends lost 4 bases and 5 bases, in that order; junction bases with no gene match: 14. This CDR3 reads CASSQSWTSRREDTQYF. The CDR3 DNA sequence: TGTGCCAGCTCACAGTCCTGGACTAGCCGGAGGGAAGATACGCAGTATTTT.

In this sample, this clone turned up a few times. The J gene is TRBJ1-2, the V gene TRBV5-1; D remains unclear. The CDR3 has 12 amino acids. V lost 4 bases and J 4 bases, leaving 8 bases between the germline ends. Germline-derived CDR1 and CDR2 are SGHRS and YFSETQ. The CDR3: CASSPGIYGYTF. The CDR3 DNA sequence: TGCGCCAGCAGCCCCGGGATCTATGGCTACACCTTC.

The chain links TRBV27 to TRBJ1-4, with D hard to call. V lost 4 bases, J lost 8 bases, and 14 bases lay in between. The CDR3 contains 14 residues. Germline CDR1 reads MNHEY; CDR2 reads SMNVEV (reference sequence). The CDR3 DNA reads as TGTGCCAGCAGTTCGCAATACAGTGGCGAAAAACTGTTTTTT. This gives the protein CASSSQYSGEKLFF.

CDR3 residues: CASSGQRERSDTQYF. The CDR3 DNA reads as TGTGCCAGCTCAGGGCAAAGGGAGAGGTCGGATACGCAGTATTTT. The chain carries TRBV18 and TRBJ2-3; weak D call: TRBD2 (5 bases). Germline CDR1 reads KGHSH; CDR2 reads LQKENI. The length of the CDR3 is 15 residues. The V gene lost 5 bases and the J gene lost 6 bases, with 18 bases spanning the gap.

This clone was seen only once. A much larger clone differs by one base, so this may be a read error. Other DNA sequences in this sample translate to the same CDR3. The V gene is TRBV23-1, the J gene TRBJ2-2, with 7 bases fitting TRBD1. TRBV23-1 is annotated as an ORF whose role is uncertain. V lost 2 bases and J lost 3; bases outside the gene matches: 6. The CDR3 has 16 residues. The CDR3 DNA is TGCGCCAGCAGTCAACCGAGACAGGGAGACACCGGGGAGCTGTTTTTT. This codes for CASSQPRQGDTGELFF.

The rearrangement uses TRBV20-1 and TRBJ1-1; the D is unclear. CDR1 and CDR2 (germline): DFQATT, SNEGSKA (reference sequence). With 0 bases removed from V and 11 bases from J, the gap between germline ends came to 10 bases. This CDR3 has 11 residues. The CDR3 bases are TGCAGTGCTAGAGATAGAAGTGAGGCTTTCTTT. Translation gives CSARDRSEAFF.

The CDR3 sequence: CASSGGLAGDPNTGELFF. CDR3 DNA sequence: TGTGCCAGCAGTGGGGGACTAGCGGGGGACCCAAACACCGGGGAGCTGTTTTTT. V and J are TRBV2 and TRBJ2-2, with TRBD2 matching 14 bases. J lost 2 bases, V lost 4 bases, and 6 bases had no gene match. The CDR3 contains 18 residues. CDR1 and CDR2 from the germline V gene are SNHLY and FYNNEI.

This chain uses TRBV9 with TRBJ1-6; D is possibly TRBD1 (5 bases). This CDR3 has 16 residues. Trimming shortened V by 2 bases and J by 5 bases, and 14 bases separated the two germline ends. Germline CDR1 SGDLS, CDR2 YYNGEE. Here the CDR3 reads CASSVQGGLNNSPLHF. The CDR3 bases are TGTGCCAGCAGCGTCCAGGGAGGGCTAAATAATTCACCCCTCCACTTT.

V and J are TRBV28 and TRBJ1-5; D is uncertain. V was clipped by 7 bases and J by 0 bases, with 10 bases between them. The CDR3 covers 14 residues. CDR1 MDHEN and CDR2 SYDVKM come from the germline V gene. For the CDR3, the DNA is TGTGCCAGCAAGGGAGGCAATAGCAATCAGCCCCAGCATTTT. It codes for CASKGGNSNQPQHF.

The V and J genes are TRBV6-5 and TRBJ1-3; D remains unclear. The CDR3 is 15 amino acids. The germline V gene encodes CDR1 MNHEY and CDR2 SVGAGI. Trimming left V 0 bases short and J 0 bases short, with 6 bases between. The chain's CDR3 is CASSYSEFSGNTIYF. The CDR3 DNA sequence: TGTGCCAGCAGTTACTCAGAGTTCTCTGGAAACACCATATATTTT.

The chain combines TRBV28 with TRBJ2-3; the D gene is possibly TRBD2 (5 bases). Germline values: CDR1 MDHEN, CDR2 SYDVKM. V was shortened by 4 bases and J by 1 base, with 9 bases between the two germline ends. The CDR3 totals 14 residues. CDR3 amino acids: CASSWLAGTDTQYF. Here the CDR3 DNA reads TGTGCCAGCAGTTGGCTAGCAGGCACAGATACGCAGTATTTT.